This T cell receptor beta chain emerged from a study of metastatic and nonmetastatic thyroid tumors. CDR3 length: 17 residues. Germline assignment: CDR1 MNHEY and CDR2 SVGEGT. V was pared by 2 bases and J by 0 bases, with 6 bases of the junction left unmatched. TCRdb used MiXCR to call clones anew from the PCR reads. Of about 69,000 clones listed, 12% to 15% are singletons. Before thyroid surgery, none of the patients had received any treatment. This TCR derives from a male donor with papillary thyroid cancer or a benign thyroid nodule (not recorded which). Some clones in this sample may be carry-over from other donors' samples. V gene TRBV6-2 or TRBV6-3 combines with J gene TRBJ1-5; 8 positions agree with TRBD1. The source material was blood. The CDR3 reads CASSYDRQGNSNQPQHF. The CDR3 nucleotides read TGTGCCAGCAGTTACGACAGACAGGGGAATAGCAATCAGCCCCAGCATTTT.